The 11 T cell receptor beta chains below all came from one sample that was sequenced in a study of blood T cell repertoires in COVID-19. Assay used: immunoSEQ multiplex PCR; TCRdb lists only in-frame clones, some missing. The table has roughly 110,000 clones, roughly nine tenths seen once. Sample: peripheral blood. All receptors derive from a man between 40 and 49 years old with active or convalescent COVID-19.

This chain joins TRBV19 and TRBJ2-1, with D perhaps TRBD2 (5 bases). Deletions cut 7 bases from V and 5 bases from J, with 18 bases between. The CDR3 is made up of 15 amino acids. Per germline, CDR1 LNHDA and CDR2 SQIVND (reference sequence). CDR3 DNA sequence: TGTGCCAGTATCGTGCCGGGGTCGGTCCACAATGAGCAGTTCTTC. It encodes CASIVPGSVHNEQFF.

This clone occurred once. The chain has TRBV23-1 and TRBJ2-7, with D maybe TRBD1 (5 bases). TRBV23-1 is identified as an open reading frame with a role that is uncertain. This CDR3 is 18 amino acids long. Trimming removed 0 bases at V and 1 base at J, with 19 bases between. CDR3 nucleotide sequence: TGCGCCAGCAGTCAATCATTGGATAAGGACACGGTTTCCTACGAGCAGTACTTC. It codes for CASSQSLDKDTVSYEQYF.

The V gene is TRBV6-5, the J gene TRBJ1-4, with 8 bases that match TRBD1. Per the germline V gene, CDR1 is MNHEY and CDR2 is SVGAGI. This CDR3 is 15 amino acids long. Germline trimming cut 5 bases from V and 1 base from J; bases unmatched to any gene: 3. CDR3 sequence reads: CASSRDRLTNEKLFF. The CDR3 DNA reads TGTGCCAGCAGTCGGGACAGGTTAACTAATGAAAAACTGTTTTTT.

The chain recombines TRBV30 with TRBJ1-6; no clear D. V lost 0 bases, J lost 10 bases, and 13 bases lay in between. CDR1 GTSNPN and CDR2 SVGIG come from the germline V gene (reference sequence). The CDR3 runs 14 residues. The DNA for the CDR3 is TGTGCCTGGAGTGTCGGTATTTCGGGGTCACCCCTCCACTTT. It translates to CAWSVGISGSPLHF.

The chain uses TRBV7-2 and TRBJ1-2; 7 bases line up with TRBD1. The trim removed 1 base at V and 4 bases at J, leaving 6 bases unmatched. Germline V gene data show CDR1 as SGHTA and CDR2 as FQGNSA. The CDR3 runs 15 residues. In DNA, the CDR3 is TGTGCCAGCAGCTTAGACAGGGACAGTTCCTATGGCTACACCTTC. Its translation is CASSLDRDSSYGYTF.

The V gene is TRBV5-1, the J gene TRBJ1-6, with 8 bases aligning to TRBD1. Germline CDR1 and CDR2: SGHRS and YFSETQ. Germline trimming cut 4 bases from V and 7 bases from J; bases unmatched to any gene: 10. The CDR3 spans 16 residues. The CDR3 nucleotides read TGCGCCAGCAGCCCCGGAGGACAGGGACCCAATTCACCCCTCCACTTT. Protein sequence: CASSPGGQGPNSPLHF.

This sequence joins TRBV27 and TRBJ1-2; 7 bases align to TRBD1. The CDR3 runs to 13 residues. V lost 5 bases to trimming and J lost 4 bases; unmatched junction nucleotides: 4. The germline CDR1 and CDR2 sequences are MNHEY and SMNVEV (reference sequence). CDR3 region: CASSRDSRYGYTF. DNA of the CDR3: TGTGCCAGCAGTCGGGACAGTCGCTATGGCTACACCTTC.

The chain is built from TRBV5-1 and TRBJ2-1; the match to TRBD2 covers 11 bases. Germline values: CDR1 SGHRS, CDR2 YFSETQ. This CDR3 contains 15 residues. Losses at the gene ends were 3 bases for V and 2 bases for J; bases not matched to a gene: 1. CDR3 DNA sequence: TGCGCCAGCAGCTGGACTAGCGGGCCCTACAATGAGCAGTTCTTC. Its translation is CASSWTSGPYNEQFF.

The J gene is TRBJ1-4, the V gene TRBV15; 7 bases are a match to TRBD1. From germline, CDR1 is LNHNV and CDR2 YYDKDF (reference sequence). This CDR3 contains 19 residues. V dropped 2 bases and J dropped 3; count of bases not matched to a gene: 15. The CDR3 here is CATSRLGRGQPGANEKLFF. In nucleotides, the CDR3 is TGTGCCACCAGCAGATTAGGCCGGGGACAGCCGGGAGCTAATGAAAAACTGTTTTTT.

The chain uses TRBV6-5 and TRBJ1-1; D call uncertain. This CDR3 comprises 10 residues. V shed 8 bases and J shed 7 bases, with 8 bases lying between them. Germline loops: CDR1 MNHEY, CDR2 SVGAGI. CDR3 amino acids: CASGALEAFF. CDR3 coding DNA: TGTGCCAGCGGAGCTCTTGAAGCTTTCTTT.

The chain is built from TRBV12-3 or TRBV12-4 and TRBJ1-5; D not certain. The V gene lost 5 bases and the J gene lost 9 bases, with 8 bases spanning the gap. This CDR3 is 11 amino acids long. The CDR3: CASSKTGPQHF. The CDR3 nucleotides read TGTGCCAGCAGTAAAACGGGGCCCCAGCATTTT.